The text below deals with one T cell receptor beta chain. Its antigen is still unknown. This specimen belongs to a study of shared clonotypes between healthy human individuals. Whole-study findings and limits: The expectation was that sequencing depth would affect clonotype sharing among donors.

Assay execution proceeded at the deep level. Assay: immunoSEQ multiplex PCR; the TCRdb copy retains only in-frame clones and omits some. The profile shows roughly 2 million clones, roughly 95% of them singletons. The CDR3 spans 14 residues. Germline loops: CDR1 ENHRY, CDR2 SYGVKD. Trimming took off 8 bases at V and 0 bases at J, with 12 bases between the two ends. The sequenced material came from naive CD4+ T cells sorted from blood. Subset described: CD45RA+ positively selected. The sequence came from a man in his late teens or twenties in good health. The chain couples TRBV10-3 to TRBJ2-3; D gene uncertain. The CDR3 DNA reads TGTGCCATCGGCCTGTCGTCTAGCACAGATACGCAGTATTTT. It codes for CAIGLSSSTDTQYF.